These 14 T cell receptor beta chains were sequenced from one sample in a study of blood T cell repertoires in COVID-19. Only in-frame clones appear in the TCRdb table, and some are missing; sequencing was by immunoSEQ multiplex PCR. The profile shows 100,000 to 150,000 clones, less than 85% of them singletons. The sequencing sample was made of peripheral blood. These receptors all stem from a human donor with acute or convalescent COVID-19. The donor label of this sample is uncertain.

This clone has more than one count but fewer than ten. The chain has TRBV27 and TRBJ1-1; D gene ambiguous. CDR3 length: 14 amino acids. V was cut by 0 bases and J by 3 bases, with 8 bases left in between. Germline loops: CDR1 MNHEY, CDR2 SMNVEV (reference sequence). As DNA, the CDR3 is TGTGCCAGCAGTTTATCGAGCCGGGACACTGAAGCTTTCTTT. It codes for CASSLSSRDTEAFF.

The rearrangement links TRBV27 to TRBJ2-5; 11 positions match TRBD2. The J segment lost 1 base and the V segment lost 1 base, leaving 2 bases of the junction unmatched. The germline gives CDR1 MNHEY, CDR2 SMNVEV (reference sequence). The CDR3 consists of 16 residues. This chain's CDR3 is CASSLLAGGPQETQYF. In nucleotides, the CDR3 is TGTGCCAGCAGTTTATTAGCGGGGGGGCCCCAAGAGACCCAGTACTTC.

J is TRBJ2-6 and V is TRBV5-6, with D perhaps matching TRBD2 (6 bases). Trimming removed 3 bases from V and 4 bases from J, with 14 bases in between. Germline V gives CDR1 SGHDT, CDR2 YYEEEE. The CDR3 length is 16 residues. In DNA, the CDR3 is TGTGCCAGCAGCTGGTATGGGGGGTCAGGGGCCAACGTCCTGACTTTC. Its translation: CASSWYGGSGANVLTF. Together with reference TRBV5-6 and TRBJ2-6, the CDR3 gives the full variable domain: DAGVTQSPTHLIKTRGQQVTLRCSPKSGHDTVSWYQQALGQGPQFIFQYYEEEERQRGNFPDRFSGHQFPNYSSELNVNALLLGDSALYLCASSWYGGSGANVLTFGAGSRLTVL.

This clone was recorded many times. V usage is TRBV5-6 and J usage is TRBJ2-7; no definite D call. V lost 0 bases and J 3 bases, leaving 7 bases between the germline ends. The CDR3 is 13 residues long. Germline V gene data show CDR1 as SGHDT and CDR2 as YYEEEE. Here the CDR3 DNA reads TGTGCCAGCAGCTTGGGGCAGAACTACGAGCAGTACTTC. Translating gives CASSLGQNYEQYF.

This chain uses TRBV30 with TRBJ1-3; D call uncertain. The V end lost 7 bases, the J end lost 4 bases, and 8 bases lay between the germline ends. This CDR3 region has 11 residues. Germline lookup yields CDR1 GTSNPN and CDR2 SVGIG (reference sequence). This CDR3 reads CASGVGNTIYF. The CDR3 DNA follows: TGTGCCTCGGGAGTCGGAAACACCATATATTTT.

This clone was seen more than once but under ten times. The V and J genes are TRBV19 and TRBJ1-5; D is possibly TRBD1 (5 bases). Germline-derived CDR1 and CDR2 are LNHDA and SQIVND (reference sequence). The CDR3 is 15 amino acids. V gave up 3 bases and J gave up 3 bases, with 12 bases separating them. The CDR3 DNA is TGTGCCAGTAGTATCTGGCAGGGTCCCAATCAGCCCCAGCATTTT. Its translation is CASSIWQGPNQPQHF.

The V and J genes are TRBV10-2 and TRBJ1-6; weak D call: TRBD1 (6 bases). Germline CDR1 is WSHSY and CDR2 is SAAADI. V was cut by 10 bases and J by 2 bases, with 18 bases left in between. The CDR3 covers 16 residues. CDR3 DNA: TGCGCCACGTCGCAGGGGTGGGGACCCTATAATTCACCCCTCCACTTT. As protein: CATSQGWGPYNSPLHF.

The rearrangement uses TRBV6-5 and TRBJ1-1; no definite D call. Germline CDR1 MNHEY, CDR2 SVGAGI. The CDR3 has 14 amino acids. Trimming shortened V by 3 bases and J by 5 bases, and 13 bases separated the two germline ends. CDR3 nucleotide sequence: TGTGCCAGCAGTTATCGTCCTCCCTATACTGAAGCTTTCTTT. Protein: CASSYRPPYTEAFF.

J is TRBJ2-2 and V is TRBV28; 7 positions agree with TRBD1. The CDR3 extends over 17 amino acids. V shed 4 bases and J 1 base; nucleotides not matched to a gene: 9. The germline CDR1 and CDR2 sequences are MDHEN and SYDVKM. The CDR3 sequence is CASSSIHRGQNTGELFF. The CDR3 DNA is TGTGCCAGCAGTTCTATCCACAGGGGACAGAACACCGGGGAGCTGTTTTTT.

The chain is built from TRBV12-5 and TRBJ1-4; the match to TRBD1 covers 8 bases. Germline assignment: CDR1 LGHNT and CDR2 FRNRAP. CDR3 size: 13 residues. Unmatched junction bases numbered 4, after V lost 8 bases and J lost 5 bases. The CDR3 DNA is TGTGCTAGTCAGGGGGCGGAAAATGAAAAACTGTTTTTT. Protein: CASQGAENEKLFF.

This chain's CDR3 is CASSLEAGARIPNQPQHF. In DNA form, the CDR3 reads TGTGCCAGCAGCTTAGAGGCGGGGGCGAGGATCCCCAATCAGCCCCAGCATTTT. The chain couples TRBV7-6 to TRBJ1-5; TRBD1 might be the D (6 bases). Trimming took 1 base from V and 3 from J, leaving 19 bases between them. Germline values: CDR1 SGHVS, CDR2 FNYEAQ. This CDR3 spans 18 amino acids. Filled out from reference TRBV7-6 and TRBJ1-5, the complete variable domain reads GAGVSQSPRYKVTKRGQDVALRCDPISGHVSLYWYRQALGQGPEFLTYFNYEAQQDKSGLPNDRFSAERPEGSISTLTIQRTEQRDSAMYRCASSLEAGARIPNQPQHFGDGTRLSIL.

V and J are TRBV18 and TRBJ2-3; 14 bases align to TRBD2. The CDR3 sequence is 19 residues long. V trimming: 2 bases; J trimming: 7 bases; junction bases outside the gene matches: 14. The germline gives CDR1 KGHSH, CDR2 LQKENI. The CDR3 is CASSPGLAGGPLGANTQYF. The CDR3 DNA sequence: TGTGCCAGCTCACCAGGACTAGCGGGGGGACCACTGGGGGCAAATACGCAGTATTTT.

The V call is TRBV5-1, the J call TRBJ2-5; 8 positions match TRBD1. The CDR3 runs to 14 residues. V was pared by 1 base and J by 2 bases, with 1 base of the junction left unmatched. In germline, CDR1 is SGHRS, CDR2 YFSETQ. CDR3 sequence (DNA): TGCGCCAGCAGCTTGAGGACAGGGCAAGAGACCCAGTACTTC. It is translated as CASSLRTGQETQYF.

J is TRBJ1-5 and V is TRBV28, with D uncertain. Trimming pared 6 bases from V and 9 bases from J, leaving 12 bases between. The CDR3 totals 12 residues. Germline V gene lookup returns CDR1 MDHEN and CDR2 SYDVKM. CDR3 amino acids: CASRPPVSPQHF. The CDR3 coding sequence is TGTGCCAGCAGACCTCCAGTTTCGCCCCAGCATTTT.